This entry concerns a single TCR beta chain. The data derive from a study of blood T cell repertoires in COVID-19. The CDR3 sequence is 16 residues long. The V gene lost 4 bases and the J gene lost 0 bases, with 13 bases spanning the gap. CDR1 is MGHRA and CDR2 is YSYEKL in the germline V gene. Only in-frame clones appear in the TCRdb table, and some are missing; sequencing was by immunoSEQ multiplex PCR. The sample has about 480,000 clones, about 85% seen once. This TCR came from a woman aged 18-29 years with acute COVID-19. Specimen: PBMCs or T cells enriched from blood (not recorded which). The J gene is TRBJ2-1, the V gene TRBV4-1; no clear D gene. Written as DNA, the CDR3 is TGCGCCAGCAGCCCCTTTGAGGTGGACTCCTACAATGAGCAGTTCTTC. It is translated as CASSPFEVDSYNEQFF.